This T cell receptor (beta chain) was recorded in a study of cytomegalovirus exposure and HLA in healthy donors. Study results and caveats: The study assumed roughly uniform donor sequencing depth for presence/absence analyses. Reports showed the classifier diagnosing cytomegalovirus status with high specificity and sensitivity. It was reported in a later analysis that an Asian-associated ancestry cluster showed fewer N-insertions than the approximately 670-donor mean. It was confirmed in vitro that a few of the CMV-associated chains were specific for CMV antigens.

Turning to this clone: Its specificity is unknown.

Germline loops: CDR1 MDHEN, CDR2 SYDVKM. CDR3 length: 16 amino acids. V trimming: 4 bases; J trimming: 2 bases; junction bases outside the gene matches: 8. Use of 60 Vbeta and 13 Jbeta primers characterized the PCR. Sequenced by immunoSEQ multiplex PCR; TCRdb stores in-frame clones only, minus some. The table has some 140,000 clones, approximately 71% seen once. Sequences were obtained from PBMCs. J is TRBJ2-1 and V is TRBV28; TRBD1 agrees at 7 bases. The TCR was taken from a woman aged 55-70 years in good health and CMV-seronegative. CDR3 protein: CASSSRQGRAYNEQFF. The DNA of the CDR3 is TGTGCCAGCAGTTCCAGACAGGGTCGCGCCTACAATGAGCAGTTCTTC.